Listed below are T cell receptor beta chains from one sample, sequenced in a study of T cell repertoires in cytomegalovirus infection. TCRdb re-called the reads with MiXCR, one entry per CDR3 protein. The sample contains about 740,000 distinct CDR3 sequences, approximately 40% of which appear only once. What was sequenced was PBMCs. The receptor source for this set is a human donor in good health (CMV status not recorded). Some clones in this sample may be carry-over from other donors' samples. CDR3s include the opening cysteine and the closing phenylalanine or tryptophan. The D gene is left open where the match is weak. Expanded clones get a size class; other rows say once, few or many, or leave the size out.

D	V	J	size	CDR3	DNA
TRBD2	TRBV6-2/TRBV6-3	TRBJ2-3	-	CASEPSGAGGTQYF	TGTGCCAGCGAGCCCTCCGGGGCGGGAGGCACGCAGTATTTT
-	TRBV7-8	TRBJ1-1	few	CASSFAASEAFF	TGTGCCAGCAGCTTCGCAGCATCTGAAGCTTTCTTT
TRBD2	TRBV20-1	TRBJ2-1	-	CSAVTSGRALGNEQFF	TGCAGTGCTGTGACTAGCGGGAGGGCCTTGGGCAATGAGCAGTTCTTC
-	TRBV7-8	TRBJ2-7	many	CASSFGNGYEQYF	TGTGCCAGCAGCTTTGGAAACGGGTACGAGCAGTACTTC
-	TRBV6-1	TRBJ2-6	few	CASSERGSGANVLTF	TGTGCCAGCAGTGAAAGGGGGTCTGGGGCCAACGTCCTGACTTTC
-	TRBV4-2	TRBJ2-2	-	CASSLGTGNSYGELFF	TGTGCCAGCAGCCTAGGCACCGGGAATTCCTACGGGGAGCTGTTTTTT
-	TRBV11-2	TRBJ2-6	few	CASSFGSSGANVLTF	TGTGCCAGCAGCTTTGGAAGCTCTGGGGCCAACGTCCTGACTTTC
-	TRBV4-1	TRBJ2-3	-	CASSQVASTDTQYF	TGCGCCAGCAGCCAAGTAGCCTCGACAGATACGCAGTATTTT
-	TRBV7-9	TRBJ1-4	few	CASSPQEVRGQKLFF	TGTGCCAGCAGCCCCCAGGAGGTCAGGGGTCAAAAACTGTTTTTT
-	TRBV28	TRBJ1-2	-	CASSKQGDGYTF	TGTGCCAGCAGTAAACAGGGTGATGGCTACACCTTC
TRBD1	TRBV29-1	TRBJ2-3	few	CSAISRDRVTDTQYF	TGCAGCGCCATCTCCCGGGACAGGGTCACAGATACGCAGTATTTT
-	TRBV4-2	TRBJ2-2	-	CASSQRTGFTGELFF	TGTGCCAGCAGCCAGCGCACAGGGTTCACCGGGGAGCTGTTTTTT
TRBD1	TRBV15	TRBJ2-7	-	CATSRGTGLDEQYF	TGTGCCACCAGCAGAGGGACAGGGTTGGACGAGCAGTACTTC
-	TRBV20-1	TRBJ1-1	-	CSARDRGSPNTEAFF	TGCAGTGCTAGAGATCGAGGGAGCCCGAACACTGAAGCTTTCTTT
TRBD2	TRBV10-3	TRBJ2-5	-	CAISESGGLAGKETQYF	TGTGCCATCAGTGAGTCGGGGGGACTAGCGGGCAAAGAGACCCAGTACTTC
TRBD2	TRBV7-6	TRBJ2-5	-	CSSSATEGREETQYF	TGTTCCAGCAGCGCCACCGAGGGGCGGGAGGAGACCCAGTACTTC
-	TRBV6-5	TRBJ2-7	few	CASSYSMRVHEQYF	TGTGCCAGCAGTTACTCGATGCGGGTCCACGAGCAGTACTTC
-	TRBV6-1	TRBJ1-2	-	CASRPGPTGYTF	TGTGCCAGCAGACCCGGACCGACCGGCTACACCTTC
TRBD1	TRBV29-1	TRBJ1-4	once	CSVAAGGDEKLFF	TGCAGCGTTGCGGCAGGGGGCGATGAAAAACTGTTTTTT
-	TRBV4-2	TRBJ2-6	-	CASSQEGGISGANVLTF	TGTGCCAGCAGCCAAGAAGGGGGTATCTCTGGGGCCAACGTCCTGACTTTC
-	TRBV12-3/TRBV12-4	TRBJ1-1	few	CASSPQGRVEAFF	TGTGCCAGCAGTCCGCAGGGGAGGGTTGAAGCTTTCTTT
-	TRBV4-2	TRBJ2-1	few	CASSSDTGGGSSYNEQFF	TGTGCCAGCAGCTCCGACACGGGCGGGGGCAGCTCCTACAATGAGCAGTTCTTC
-	TRBV6-4	TRBJ1-6	-	CASSELLGGGSPLHF	TGTGCCAGCAGTGAATTGCTCGGGGGAGGTTCACCCCTCCACTTT
-	TRBV7-2	TRBJ2-7	-	CASSRSGTYVQYF	TGTGCCAGCAGTCGTAGCGGCACCTACGTGCAGTACTTC
-	TRBV6-5	TRBJ1-2	many	CASSYSTGHGYTF	TGTGCCAGCAGTTACTCAACAGGGCATGGCTACACCTTC
TRBD1	TRBV29-1	TRBJ2-7	-	CSVGQGAAEQYF	TGCAGCGTCGGACAGGGTGCGGCCGAGCAGTACTTC